The 27 T cell receptor beta chains reported below all come from one sample, sequenced in a study of blood T cell repertoires in COVID-19 (dated by TCRdb to 2020 to 2021). The library was built by means of the immunoSEQ multiplex PCR assay. TCRdb re-hosts the immuneACCESS table, in-frame sequences only. Its copies lack some clones; in the studies checked, an unresolved V gene accounts for under half of them, and the cause for the rest is not known. The sample has 300,000 to 350,000 clones on record, 90% of them singletons. The ten biggest clones cover roughly 4.3% of the sample. The sequencing input was PBMCs or T cells enriched from blood (not recorded which). These receptors were collected from a woman under 30 with acute COVID-19.

The CDR3 bases are TGTGCCTACCGACAGAGCTCCTACGAGCAGTACTTC. Residues: CAYRQSSYEQYF. This chain joins TRBV30 and TRBJ2-7; perhaps TRBD1 as D (5 bases). Germline CDR1 is GTSNPN and CDR2 is SVGIG (reference sequence). The CDR3 extends over 12 amino acids. With 7 bases removed from V and 0 bases from J, the gap between germline ends came to 10 bases.

The V call is TRBV5-5, the J call TRBJ1-2; D uncertain. The germline CDR1 and CDR2 sequences are SGHKS and YYEKEE (reference sequence). V gave up 2 bases and J gave up 0 bases, with 11 bases separating them. This CDR3 is 15 amino acids long. DNA for the CDR3: TGTGCCAGCAGCTTTGAACGGGATGCTAACTATGGCTACACCTTC. Protein product: CASSFERDANYGYTF.

The J gene is TRBJ2-5, the V gene TRBV7-9, with TRBD1 as a possible D gene (5 bases). The CDR3 has 12 amino acids. The V end lost 5 bases, the J end lost 4 bases, and 8 bases lay between the germline ends. Germline V gene data show CDR1 as SEHNR and CDR2 as FQNEAQ (reference sequence). This chain's CDR3 is CASSPGSETQYF. The CDR3 DNA reads as TGTGCCAGCAGCCCAGGGTCAGAGACCCAGTACTTC.

This chain uses TRBV9 with TRBJ1-2, with no clear D. This CDR3 is built from 15 residues. V dropped 0 bases and J dropped 3 bases, with 12 bases sitting between them. CDR1 is SGDLS and CDR2 is YYNGEE in the germline V gene. CDR3 bases: TGTGCCAGCAGCGTAGGGAGGGAGGTTTACTATGGCTACACCTTC. Its translation is CASSVGREVYYGYTF.

Only one count was recorded for this clone. This chain connects TRBV27 to TRBJ1-5; D might be TRBD1 (6 bases). CDR1 is MNHEY and CDR2 is SMNVEV in the germline V gene (reference sequence). The V and J ends lost 3 bases and 4 bases respectively, with 10 bases between them. CDR3 length: 14 amino acids. For the CDR3, the DNA is TGTGCCAGCAGTTTGGGAAGGGGGAATCAGCCCCAGCATTTT. This codes for CASSLGRGNQPQHF.

The V and J genes are TRBV25-1 and TRBJ2-7, with D perhaps matching TRBD2 (6 bases). The CDR3 covers 12 residues. Germline V CDR1 and CDR2: MGHDK, SYGVNS. Trimming removed 10 bases at V and 3 bases at J, with 13 bases between. The CDR3 DNA is TGTGCCACGGCGGGATTTAACTACGAGCAGTACTTC. Translating it yields CATAGFNYEQYF.

The V gene is TRBV19, the J gene TRBJ1-1; 7 bases are shared with TRBD1. The CDR3 spans 17 residues. CDR1 is LNHDA and CDR2 is SQIVND in the germline V gene (reference sequence). Trimming took 9 bases from V and 1 from J; bases not matched to a gene: 17. CDR3 sequence (DNA): TGTGCCAGCAAAGACCACATAGGGGGCAACCCGAACACTGAAGCTTTCTTT. Translated: CASKDHIGGNPNTEAFF.

V and J are TRBV5-1 and TRBJ1-1; 7 nucleotides line up with TRBD1. Unmatched junction bases numbered 7, after V lost 3 bases and J lost 8 bases. CDR1 is SGHRS, CDR2 YFSETQ, per germline. This CDR3 is 13 amino acids long. The CDR3 coding sequence is TGCGCCAGCAGCTCAGGACAGGTTTGGGAAGCTTTCTTT. It is translated as CASSSGQVWEAFF. Combining the CDR3 with reference TRBV5-1 and TRBJ1-1 gives the whole variable domain KAGVTQTPRYLIKTRGQQVTLSCSPISGHRSVSWYQQTPGQGLQFLFEYFSETQRNKGNFPGRFSGRQFSNSRSEMNVSTLELGDSALYLCASSSGQVWEAFFGQGTRLTVV.

This clone was seen a single time. The J gene is TRBJ1-1, the V gene TRBV9; D not certain. CDR1 is SGDLS and CDR2 is YYNGEE in the germline V gene. V dropped 3 bases and J dropped 4 bases, with 13 bases sitting between them. The CDR3 contains 14 residues. DNA of the CDR3: TGTGCCAGCAGCGCGTTAGGGAGGGTCACTGAAGCTTTCTTT. Protein product: CASSALGRVTEAFF.

The V call is TRBV7-9, the J call TRBJ1-1; the D gene is possibly TRBD1 (5 bases). In germline, CDR1 is SEHNR, CDR2 FQNEAQ (reference sequence). The CDR3 is made up of 14 amino acids. Trimming pared 3 bases from V and 1 base from J, leaving 9 bases between. This CDR3 reads CASSFLGQNTEAFF. The CDR3 DNA sequence: TGTGCCAGCAGCTTTTTGGGGCAGAACACTGAAGCTTTCTTT.

This clone has only one observation. The J gene is TRBJ2-3, the V gene TRBV7-3; the D gene is possibly TRBD1 (6 bases). Trimming removed 5 bases from V and 1 base from J, with 16 bases in between. CDR3 length: 16 amino acids. Germline CDR1 reads SGHTA; CDR2 reads FQGTGA. CDR3 sequence: CASSRSRDTGTDTQYF. The DNA for the CDR3 is TGTGCCAGCAGCCGGAGCCGGGACACAGGCACAGATACGCAGTATTTT.

The chain combines TRBV19 with TRBJ2-5; perhaps TRBD2 as D (6 bases). CDR3 length equals 14 residues. Germline V gene data show CDR1 as LNHDA and CDR2 as SQIVND (reference sequence). V shed 6 bases and J shed 5 bases, with 16 bases lying between them. CDR3 DNA: TGTGCCAGTAGCCCGGGACTCGACCCGGAGACCCAGTACTTC. Protein product: CASSPGLDPETQYF.

V and J are TRBV6-4 and TRBJ2-3, with D possibly TRBD2 on 6 matching bases. This CDR3 has 15 residues. From germline, CDR1 is MRHNA and CDR2 SNTAGT. V lost 8 bases and J lost 0, with 15 bases in between. This chain's CDR3 is CASGSTGTSTDTQYF. The CDR3, as DNA: TGTGCCAGCGGATCCACCGGGACTAGCACAGATACGCAGTATTTT.

This clone was counted between two and nine times. This CDR3 is CASSPGTGYTEAFF. CDR3 nucleotide sequence: TGTGCCAGCAGCCCCGGGACAGGGTACACTGAAGCTTTCTTT. The V gene is TRBV5-4, the J gene TRBJ1-1, with 9 positions matching TRBD1. Germline V gene lookup returns CDR1 SGHNT and CDR2 YYREEE (reference sequence). V shed 4 bases, J shed 3 bases, and the junction held 4 bases outside the gene matches. This CDR3 comprises 14 residues.

The CDR3 is CASSLDGGAAGSYNEQFF. CDR3 coding DNA: TGTGCCAGCAGCTTAGATGGGGGGGCGGCGGGGTCCTACAATGAGCAGTTCTTC. The J gene is TRBJ2-1, the V gene TRBV11-2; tentatively, D is TRBD2 (7 bases). Trimming pared 0 bases from V and 1 base from J, leaving 16 bases between. The CDR3 runs to 18 residues. Germline-derived CDR1 and CDR2 are SGHAT and FQNNGV.

The V call is TRBV15, the J call TRBJ1-4, with a possible D match to TRBD1 (6 bases). Germline assignment: CDR1 LNHNV and CDR2 YYDKDF (reference sequence). The CDR3 totals 16 residues. V lost 5 bases to trimming and J lost 14 bases, with 27 bases between them. This chain's CDR3 is CATSSKAPGQGNSLFF. Written as DNA, the CDR3 is TGTGCCACCAGCTCTAAAGCCCCGGGACAAGGGAACTCTCTGTTTTTT.

The chain recombines TRBV3-1 (or the pseudogene TRBV3-2) with TRBJ2-7, with D perhaps TRBD2 (5 bases). The CDR3 covers 13 residues. Per germline, CDR1 LGHDT and CDR2 YNNKEL (reference sequence). V gave up 5 bases and J gave up 2 bases, with 10 bases separating them. The CDR3 DNA sequence: TGTGCCAGCAGCGACTACACGACCTACGAGCAGTACTTC. It yields the protein CASSDYTTYEQYF.

J is TRBJ2-2 and V is TRBV27, with D perhaps matching TRBD2 (5 bases). Germline values: CDR1 MNHEY, CDR2 SMNVEV (reference sequence). Trimming cost V 2 bases and J 4 bases, with 11 bases left between them. The CDR3 covers 15 residues. CDR3 sequence reads: CASSLGVGSTGELFF. The CDR3 DNA reads as TGTGCCAGCAGTTTAGGGGTGGGGAGCACCGGGGAGCTGTTTTTT.

Notes on this clone: The sample has other DNA sequences that encode this CDR3 too. The chain has TRBV2 and TRBJ1-4, with D possibly TRBD1 on 5 matching bases. The CDR3 is 14 residues long. V lost 6 bases and J 0 bases, leaving 8 bases between the germline ends. Germline values: CDR1 SNHLY, CDR2 FYNNEI. This CDR3 is CASSPGTTNEKLFF. The CDR3 nucleotides are TGTGCCAGCAGCCCAGGGACAACTAATGAAAAACTGTTTTTT.

This clone was counted once. The V and J genes are TRBV7-3 and TRBJ2-3; 8 bases match TRBD2. The CDR3 contains 16 residues. Trimming at V came to 2 bases and at J to 3 bases, leaving 7 bases not matched to a gene. Germline V gene lookup returns CDR1 SGHTA and CDR2 FQGTGA. CDR3 sequence reads: CASSLGSGSLTDTQYF. CDR3 nucleotides: TGTGCCAGCAGCTTAGGAAGCGGGAGTCTGACAGATACGCAGTATTTT.

The rearrangement uses TRBV5-1 and TRBJ2-3, with 11 bases matching TRBD2. CDR1 and CDR2 (germline): SGHRS, YFSETQ. Losses at the gene ends were 0 bases for V and 2 bases for J; bases not matched to a gene: 5. This CDR3 is built from 17 residues. CDR3 coding DNA: TGCGCCAGCAGCTTGGGACTAGCGGGGACTTACACAGATACGCAGTATTTT. Translated: CASSLGLAGTYTDTQYF.

This chain joins TRBV3-1 (or the pseudogene TRBV3-2) and TRBJ1-1, with D possibly TRBD1 on 6 matching bases. CDR3 size: 16 residues. Trimming shortened V by 4 bases and J by 1 base, and 16 bases separated the two germline ends. Looked up from germline, CDR1 is LGHDT and CDR2 is YNNKEL (reference sequence). This chain's CDR3 is CASSPYGQLGNTEAFF. CDR3 bases: TGTGCCAGCAGCCCATACGGACAGCTCGGGAACACTGAAGCTTTCTTT.

The V call is TRBV6-5, the J call TRBJ2-1; perhaps TRBD2 as D (5 bases). This CDR3 contains 12 residues. Germline V lookup: CDR1 MNHEY, CDR2 SVGAGI. V was cut by 0 bases and J by 9 bases, with 6 bases left in between. CDR3 nucleotide sequence: TGTGCCAGCAGTTACTCCCGGGGTGAGCAGTTCTTC. Translation gives CASSYSRGEQFF.

This chain's CDR3 is CASSEGLGHYGYTF. Written as DNA, the CDR3 is TGTGCCAGCAGTGAGGGTTTGGGGCACTATGGCTACACCTTC. The chain links TRBV2 to TRBJ1-2; D is possibly TRBD1 (5 bases). This CDR3 spans 14 amino acids. Germline CDR1 SNHLY, CDR2 FYNNEI. The germline V and J ends were trimmed by 3 bases and 3 bases, with 11 bases remaining between them. The entire variable domain, with the rest obtained from reference TRBV2 and TRBJ1-2, is as follows: EPEVTQTPSHQVTQMGQEVILRCVPISNHLYFYWYRQILGQKVEFLVSFYNNEISEKSEIFDDQFSVERPDGSNFTLKIRSTKLEDSAMYFCASSEGLGHYGYTFGSGTRLTVV.

The CDR3 sequence is CSTVDRGRRDTQYF. As DNA, the CDR3 is TGCAGCACCGTCGACAGGGGGCGCAGAGATACGCAGTATTTT. This chain connects TRBV29-1 to TRBJ2-3, with 10 nucleotides matching TRBD1. Per the germline V gene, CDR1 is SQVTM and CDR2 is ANQGSEA. This CDR3 comprises 14 residues. V was pared by 8 bases and J by 5 bases, with 10 bases of the junction left unmatched.

The chain carries TRBV7-3 and TRBJ2-3; D is unclear. This CDR3 region has 13 residues. Trimming took off 5 bases at V and 2 bases at J, with 8 bases between the two ends. Germline CDR1 and CDR2: SGHTA and FQGTGA. In DNA, the CDR3 is TGTGCCAGCAGCCGCCACAACACAGATACGCAGTATTTT. Its translation: CASSRHNTDTQYF.

This clone was found once. V usage is TRBV20-1 and J usage is TRBJ2-7; maybe TRBD2 (6 bases). Germline V CDR1 and CDR2: DFQATT, SNEGSKA (reference sequence). The CDR3 is made up of 14 amino acids. With 3 bases removed from V and 4 bases from J, the gap between germline ends came to 16 bases. CDR3 sequence reads: CSASRGGAWYEQYF. The CDR3, as DNA: TGCAGTGCTAGTCGTGGAGGGGCGTGGTACGAGCAGTACTTC.